The 16 T cell receptor beta chains presented below share a single source sample, sequenced in a study of naive and memory T cell subsets (dated by TCRdb to the late 2010s). Libraries were prepared through UMI-ligation and nested PCR. The sample was run on an Illumina MiSeq. The beta constant-region primer was an equimolar mix of two oligonucleotides covering both TRBC1 and TRBC2. Through fastp at Q25 and MiXCR, TCRdb rebuilt clones from the public reads, retaining in-frame beta chains. Each CDR3 protein appears once, grouped with its most common genes and DNA. The sample table lists 21,000 or so distinct CDR3 sequences, about 10% of them with a count of one. In total, the top ten clones hold around 18% of the sample. The sequenced sample consisted of central memory CD8+ T cells from blood. This specimen's cell subset or site label, interpreted: central memory, CD45RA- CD27+. The source of these receptors is a human donor in good health.

Only a few counts were recorded for this clonotype. V usage is TRBV27 and J usage is TRBJ2-5, with TRBD1 identical over 7 bases. The V and J ends lost 6 bases and 1 base, in that order; junction bases with no gene match: 11. The CDR3 sequence is 16 residues long. From germline, CDR1 is MNHEY and CDR2 SMNVEV (reference sequence). The CDR3 here is CASRGAETGIQETQYF. DNA for the CDR3: TGTGCCAGCAGGGGGGCTGAGACAGGGATCCAAGAGACCCAGTACTTC.

This clonotype was picked up many times. V is TRBV27 and J is TRBJ2-3; no clear D gene. Trimming shortened V by 6 bases and J by 2 bases, and 15 bases separated the two germline ends. The CDR3 loop spans 15 amino acids. Germline V lookup: CDR1 MNHEY, CDR2 SMNVEV (reference sequence). The CDR3 DNA reads as TGTGCCAGCAGAGCAGACACCGACTTCACAGATACGCAGTATTTT. Translating gives CASRADTDFTDTQYF.

V is TRBV23-1 and J is TRBJ2-4; perhaps TRBD1 as D (5 bases). TRBV23-1 is an ORF, with its function uncertain. This CDR3 region has 9 residues. Trimming took off 6 bases at V and 13 bases at J, with 7 bases between the two ends. The CDR3 coding sequence is TGCGCCAGCAGCCCAGGGCAGTACTTC. This sequence encodes CASSPGQYF.

As for this clonotype: A junction boundary mismatches the germline segment, possibly from a read error. V and J are TRBV9 and TRBJ2-7; no reliable D call. CDR1 SGDLS and CDR2 YYNGEE come from the germline V gene. There are 14 residues in the CDR3. As DNA, the CDR3 is TGTGTCAGCAGCGAAGGTCCCTCCCCCGGCGAGCAGTACTTC. Encoded protein: CVSSEGPSPGEQYF. Variable domain in full (rest from reference TRBV9 and TRBJ2-7): DSGVTQTPKHLITATGQRVTLRCSPRSGDLSVYWYQQSLDQGLQFLIQYYNGEERAKGNILERFSAQQFPDLHSELNLSSLELGDSALYFCVSSEGPSPGEQYFGPGTRLTVT.

This chain uses TRBV6-2 or TRBV6-3 with TRBJ2-1, with TRBD1 as a possible D gene (5 bases). CDR1 and CDR2 (germline): MNHEY, SVGEGT. V was shortened by 6 bases and J by 8 bases, with 5 bases between the two germline ends. The CDR3 loop spans 10 amino acids. The CDR3 sequence: CASRGHEQFF. CDR3 sequence (DNA): TGTGCCAGCAGGGGGCATGAGCAGTTCTTC.

This clonotype was detected ten times or more. V gene TRBV27 combines with J gene TRBJ2-1; D call uncertain. V was pared by 5 bases and J by 9 bases, with 14 bases between. The CDR3 has 13 amino acids. In germline, CDR1 is MNHEY, CDR2 SMNVEV (reference sequence). Written as DNA, the CDR3 is TGTGCCAGCAGTCCCACCCCTAGGGTTGAGCAGTTCTTC. It codes for CASSPTPRVEQFF.

This clonotype appeared many times. The chain employs TRBV28 and TRBJ2-4; possibly TRBD1 or TRBD2 for D (5 bases each). V was pared by 7 bases and J by 9 bases, with 16 bases between. The germline CDR1 and CDR2 sequences are MDHEN and SYDVKM. CDR3 length: 13 amino acids. As DNA, the CDR3 is TGTGCCAGCACCGGGACCCGTCCGGGCATTCAGTACTTC. Amino acid sequence: CASTGTRPGIQYF.

This clonotype was detected many times. The CDR3 nucleotides are TGTGCCAGCACGGCCGGTGATACGCAGTATTTT. Protein sequence: CASTAGDTQYF. The chain uses TRBV25-1 and TRBJ2-3; D not certain. The CDR3 runs to 11 residues. Germline V lookup: CDR1 MGHDK, CDR2 SYGVNS. V lost 7 bases and J 6 bases, leaving 8 bases between the germline ends.

The chain recombines TRBV18 with TRBJ2-3; 9 positions agree with TRBD2. After removal of 1 base from V and 2 bases from J, the junction contained 7 bases not matched to a gene. Germline loops: CDR1 KGHSH, CDR2 LQKENI. This CDR3 has 17 residues. The DNA for the CDR3 is TGTGCCAGCTCACCACGTTACCGGACTAGCGACACAGATACGCAGTATTTT. Residues: CASSPRYRTSDTDTQYF.

The chain joins TRBV15 to TRBJ2-2; 9 positions agree with TRBD1. This CDR3 region has 16 residues. Looked up from germline, CDR1 is LNHNV and CDR2 is YYDKDF (reference sequence). Trimming took 6 bases from V and 3 from J; bases not matched to a gene: 8. The CDR3 DNA is TGTGCCACCAGGCCTCCGGGACAGGGAGACACCGGGGAGCTGTTTTTT. It encodes CATRPPGQGDTGELFF.

V is TRBV6-6 and J is TRBJ2-1; 10 bases fit TRBD2. Germline-derived CDR1 and CDR2 are MNHNY and SVGAGI (reference sequence). CDR3 size: 14 residues. Trimming removed 5 bases from V and 7 bases from J; junction bases left unmatched: 5. The CDR3 DNA sequence: TGTGCCAGCAGTCCGTTAGCGGGAGGAAATGAGCAGTTCTTC. Protein: CASSPLAGGNEQFF.

The V gene is TRBV9, the J gene TRBJ2-5; the D is unclear. V lost 4 bases, J lost 4 bases, and 14 bases lay in between. CDR1 and CDR2 from the germline V gene are SGDLS and YYNGEE. CDR3 length equals 14 residues. As DNA, the CDR3 is TGTGCCAGCAGCCCTCTGAAGTGGAGAGAGACCCAGTACTTC. This translates into CASSPLKWRETQYF. The whole variable domain, filled in from reference TRBV9 and TRBJ2-5, reads DSGVTQTPKHLITATGQRVTLRCSPRSGDLSVYWYQQSLDQGLQFLIQYYNGEERAKGNILERFSAQQFPDLHSELNLSSLELGDSALYFCASSPLKWRETQYFGPGTRLLVL.

This clonotype was observed at least ten times. The V gene is TRBV6-5, the J gene TRBJ1-5, with D unresolved. CDR3 length: 14 residues. Germline CDR1 reads MNHEY; CDR2 reads SVGAGI. V was trimmed by 2 bases and J by 7 bases, leaving 12 bases between them. The CDR3 DNA sequence: TGTGCCAGCAGTTACGGCGGGGTTGGCCAGCCCCAGCATTTT. Protein product: CASSYGGVGQPQHF.

V usage is TRBV4-1 and J usage is TRBJ2-6, with TRBD1 identical over 7 bases. Germline V CDR1 and CDR2: MGHRA, YSYEKL. V was clipped by 2 bases and J by 1 base; unmatched bases: 8. The CDR3 is 18 amino acids. CDR3 amino acids: CASSQRGQRLSGANVLTF. CDR3 bases: TGCGCCAGCAGCCAACGGGGACAGCGGCTGTCTGGGGCCAACGTCCTGACTTTC.

This clonotype turned up a few times. The J gene is TRBJ2-3, the V gene TRBV7-8, with TRBD1 as a possible D gene (5 bases). Germline V gene data show CDR1 as SGHVS and CDR2 as FQNEAQ. Trimming removed 1 base at V and 0 bases at J, with 26 bases between. The length of the CDR3 is 21 residues. The CDR3 bases are TGTGCCAGCAGCTTAGAGCCGACAGTAAAGGATGTTTTTGGAAGCACAGATACGCAGTATTTT. Residues: CASSLEPTVKDVFGSTDTQYF.

This clonotype was detected ten times or more. The genes are TRBV2 and TRBJ2-1; 7 positions agree with TRBD2. The CDR3 runs to 16 residues. J gave up 4 bases and V 2 bases, and 8 bases lay outside the gene matches. CDR1 and CDR2 (germline): SNHLY, FYNNEI. The CDR3, as DNA: TGTGCCAGCAGTGAATGGCTAGCGGAGACGTACAATGAGCAGTTCTTC. This encodes CASSEWLAETYNEQFF.